Described below is a single T cell receptor (beta chain) sequence and its context. The antigen is undetermined. This is likely a read error, given that the CDR3 carries no conserved phenylalanine or tryptophan at its end. The limits of the CDR3 on the DNA are not certain, so only TCRdb's listed CDR3 is given. This specimen comes from a study of read filtering for tumor transcriptome and immune sequencing. Study background: The cohort had over 16 men and more than 13 women aged roughly 47 to 80, mean roughly 65 years. General study findings and limits: Compared with RNA-seq, IR-seq gave much higher clonotype depth and reliability.

Both ends counted, the CDR3 spans 14 residues. Germline lookup yields CDR1 MDHEN and CDR2 SYDVKM. This library used roughly 400 ng RNA and molecular barcoded adaptors spanning alpha/delta and beta/gamma chains. Each CDR3 protein gets one entry after TCRdb re-called the reads with MiXCR. The sample consists of approximately 40,000 distinct CDR3 sequences, roughly an eighth of them appearing once. Every patient had bone marrow sampled while the disease was active. The chain uses TRBV28 and TRBJ2-1; the table's D call of TRBD1 was not tested on the DNA. The sequence derives from a donor aged 40 or over with multiple myeloma. Material for sequencing was a population of CD138-negative cells sorted from bone marrow. CDR3 sequence reads: CASSTGTGRGEQIY.